This TCR beta chain is drawn from a study of blood T cell repertoires in COVID-19. About the study: Collection of acute and convalescent COVID-19 samples took place in the United States, Italy and Spain. The cDNA or gDNA used as material had been derived from T cells, B-cell-depleted T cells, or PBMCs.

The CDR3 spans 15 residues. Germline V gene lookup returns CDR1 SGHAT and CDR2 FQNNGV. The germline V and J ends were trimmed by 1 base and 4 bases, with 13 bases remaining between them. In the original processing: Amplified reference gene primers provided the basis for estimating nucleated cell counts. Produced via immunoSEQ multiplex PCR; TCRdb's table is partial and in-frame only. The V and J calls and clone size were taken over from that table, and D and trimming were inferred from the DNA. Of about 180,000 clones listed, under 85% are singletons. The sample was peripheral blood. The receptor was isolated from a woman older than 75 with acute or convalescent COVID-19. V gene TRBV11-2 combines with J gene TRBJ1-1; D remains ambiguous. Here the CDR3 DNA reads TGTGCCAGCAGCTTAGTTCGGGGATGGAGCACTGAAGCTTTCTTT. Translated: CASSLVRGWSTEAFF.